Below, 27 T cell receptor beta chains from the same sample are listed, as sequenced in a study of spatial heterogeneity in lung cancer. TCRdb passed the 5' RACE reads through MiXCR, listing each CDR3 protein once. The sample lists just under 95,000 distinct CDR3 sequences, less than 15% occurring once. The time point is: sample taken at primary tumor resection. Whole RNA came from tumor, nontumor lung or frozen PBMC and was sequenced without being sorted. Specimen: PBMCs, collected at surgery. These receptor sequences come from a male donor with early-stage non-small cell lung cancer.

The J gene is TRBJ2-5, the V gene TRBV20-1; perhaps TRBD2 as D (6 bases). V was pared by 5 bases and J by 3 bases, with 10 bases between. This CDR3 spans 12 amino acids. Germline lookup yields CDR1 DFQATT and CDR2 SNEGSKA (reference sequence). The CDR3 loop reads CSARDLKETQYF. CDR3 bases: TGCAGTGCTCGGGACTTAAAAGAGACCCAGTACTTC.

This clonotype has a handful of counts. This chain links TRBV28 with TRBJ2-2, with D perhaps matching TRBD1 (5 bases). The CDR3 spans 16 residues. Trimming stripped 2 bases from V and 4 bases from J, with 14 bases between. The germline gives CDR1 MDHEN, CDR2 SYDVKM. Here the CDR3 reads CASSLRLSGITGELFF. The CDR3 DNA is TGTGCCAGCAGTTTAAGATTATCAGGGATCACCGGGGAGCTGTTTTTT.

The gene calls are TRBV6-2 or TRBV6-3 and TRBJ2-1, with a weak D call TRBD2 (7 bases). The CDR3 has 15 residues. The V gene's germline CDR1 is MNHEY and CDR2 SVGEGT. With 7 bases removed from V and 0 bases from J, the gap between germline ends came to 13 bases. This chain's CDR3 is CASIPGGSSYNEQFF. The CDR3 DNA follows: TGTGCCAGCATCCCGGGGGGCAGCTCCTACAATGAGCAGTTCTTC.

This clonotype has a count of ten or more. The chain is built from TRBV10-3 and TRBJ1-5; D is uncertain. Germline CDR1 ENHRY, CDR2 SYGVKD. V was shortened by 8 bases and J by 5 bases, with 16 bases between the two germline ends. CDR3 length equals 14 residues. The CDR3: CAIGQTRGDQPQHF. Written as DNA, the CDR3 is TGTGCCATCGGCCAGACCAGAGGCGATCAGCCCCAGCATTTT.

This clonotype has a count of ten or more. The chain uses TRBV19 and TRBJ2-5; no firm D call. V was trimmed by 7 bases and J by 3 bases, leaving 15 bases between them. Germline lookup yields CDR1 LNHDA and CDR2 SQIVND (reference sequence). The CDR3 is 14 amino acids. CDR3 loop: CASKTYGNEETQYF. The CDR3 DNA reads as TGTGCCAGTAAAACCTACGGAAACGAAGAGACCCAGTACTTC. The full variable domain, with the rest looked up from reference TRBV19 and TRBJ2-5, is DGGITQSPKYLFRKEGQNVTLSCEQNLNHDAMYWYRQDPGQGLRLIYYSQIVNDFQKGDIAEGYSVSREKKESFPLTVTSAQKNPTAFYLCASKTYGNEETQYFGPGTRLLVL.

The rearrangement uses TRBV7-3 and TRBJ2-7, with 7 bases lining up with TRBD1. J gave up 7 bases and V 8 bases, and 5 bases lay outside the gene matches. CDR1 SGHTA and CDR2 FQGTGA come from the germline V gene. CDR3 length: 11 amino acids. The CDR3 region is CASGSGGEQYF. The CDR3 DNA follows: TGTGCCAGCGGGTCAGGGGGAGAGCAGTACTTC.

This clonotype was recorded many times. V usage is TRBV14 and J usage is TRBJ2-5; 11 positions agree with TRBD2. Germline CDR1 reads SGHDN; CDR2 reads FVKESK. With 5 bases clipped from V and 4 bases from J, the junction kept 15 bases outside the gene matches. CDR3 length: 18 amino acids. The CDR3 DNA follows: TGTGCCAGCAGCGAAAAGCGTCGGCCTAGCGGGAGGAGAGAGACCCAGTACTTC. Translated: CASSEKRRPSGRRETQYF.

This clonotype came up a few times. The chain links TRBV6-6 to TRBJ2-7, with TRBD2 matching 8 bases. Per germline, CDR1 MNHNY and CDR2 SVGAGI (reference sequence). CDR3 size: 14 residues. With 7 bases clipped from V and 2 bases from J, the junction kept 7 bases outside the gene matches. CDR3 in DNA: TGTGCCAGCATGCACGGGGGGGGCGCCTACGAGCAGTACTTC. Its protein product is CASMHGGGAYEQYF.

The V gene is TRBV18, the J gene TRBJ2-1; 8 bases map to TRBD1. Looked up from germline, CDR1 is KGHSH and CDR2 is LQKENI. V lost 1 base, J lost 6 bases, and 5 bases stayed unmatched. CDR3 length equals 15 residues. CDR3 amino acids: CASSPRQGAVNEQFF. The CDR3 DNA sequence: TGTGCCAGCTCACCACGGCAGGGGGCGGTCAATGAGCAGTTCTTC.

The chain couples TRBV20-1 to TRBJ2-6; D call uncertain. Germline loops: CDR1 DFQATT, CDR2 SNEGSKA (reference sequence). The CDR3 is 14 amino acids. Trimming pared 3 bases from V and 0 bases from J, leaving 6 bases between. The CDR3 loop is CSASPHSGANVLTF. The CDR3 bases are TGCAGTGCTAGTCCACACTCTGGGGCCAACGTCCTGACTTTC.

The CDR3 DNA follows: TGTGCCAGCAGTCCGACTAGCGGGGGCCGGAACACCGGGGAGCTGTTTTTT. Translated: CASSPTSGGRNTGELFF. The J gene is TRBJ2-2, the V gene TRBV6-2 or TRBV6-3; TRBD2 matches 12 bases. Germline V gives CDR1 MNHEY, CDR2 SVGEGT. V trimming: 5 bases; J trimming: 1 base; junction bases outside the gene matches: 5. The CDR3 totals 17 residues.

In this sample, this clonotype turned up a few times. The chain combines TRBV6-2 or TRBV6-3 with TRBJ1-2, with no clear D. CDR3 size: 16 residues. The germline CDR1 and CDR2 sequences are MNHEY and SVGEGT. V lost 0 bases, J lost 6 bases, and 17 bases lay in between. CDR3 coding DNA: TGTGCCAGCAGTTACTCGCCCCGACTTCCGAGGAATGGCTACACCTTC. Encoded protein: CASSYSPRLPRNGYTF.

This clonotype was seen only a few times. This rearrangement joins TRBV4-1 to TRBJ1-2; 10 nucleotides match TRBD1. CDR3 length equals 13 residues. With 5 bases clipped from V and 8 bases from J, the junction kept 5 bases outside the gene matches. In germline, CDR1 is MGHRA, CDR2 YSYEKL. CDR3 sequence: CASSSGTGDGYTF. The CDR3 DNA sequence: TGCGCCAGCAGCTCAGGGACAGGGGACGGCTACACCTTC.

The chain links TRBV20-1 to TRBJ2-3; 7 bases line up with TRBD1. From germline, CDR1 is DFQATT and CDR2 SNEGSKA (reference sequence). V lost 6 bases, J lost 2 bases, and 14 bases stayed unmatched. The CDR3 is 16 amino acids. The CDR3 loop reads CSARRGLAVITDTQYF. The CDR3, as DNA: TGCAGTGCCAGAAGGGGGCTAGCAGTTATCACAGATACGCAGTATTTT.

The chain joins TRBV11-2 to TRBJ1-2, with D uncertain. Trimming stripped 4 bases from V and 4 bases from J, with 13 bases between. Germline-derived CDR1 and CDR2 are SGHAT and FQNNGV. There are 14 residues in the CDR3. The CDR3 nucleotides are TGTGCCAGCAGCTCGGAGGAAAAGCTCTATGGCTACACCTTC. Translation gives CASSSEEKLYGYTF.

This clonotype was picked up many times. The rearrangement uses TRBV5-6 and TRBJ1-5; 9 bases fit TRBD1. The CDR3 consists of 17 residues. Looked up from germline, CDR1 is SGHDT and CDR2 is YYEEEE. J gave up 1 base and V 2 bases, and 7 bases lay outside the gene matches. In nucleotides, the CDR3 is TGTGCCAGCAGCTTAAGACAGGGGGAACGGAGCAATCAGCCCCAGCATTTT. Translated, it gives CASSLRQGERSNQPQHF.

In its sample, this clonotype was seen many times. The genes are TRBV7-2 and TRBJ1-2; 9 nucleotides match TRBD1. Per germline, CDR1 SGHTA and CDR2 FQGNSA. The CDR3 sequence is 16 residues long. The J segment lost 7 bases and the V segment lost 1 base, leaving 10 bases of the junction unmatched. The CDR3 region is CASSLDPGTGWSGYTF. The CDR3 coding sequence is TGTGCCAGCAGCTTAGACCCGGGGACAGGGTGGTCTGGCTACACCTTC.

This sequence joins TRBV7-2 and TRBJ2-5; no firm D call. This CDR3 has 12 amino acids. V was shortened by 3 bases and J by 5 bases, with 7 bases between the two germline ends. The germline V gene encodes CDR1 SGHTA and CDR2 FQGNSA. The CDR3 DNA sequence: TGTGCCAGCAGCTTTAGGTCGGAGACCCAGTACTTC. Its translation: CASSFRSETQYF. Combining the CDR3 with reference TRBV7-2 and TRBJ2-5 gives the whole variable domain GAGVSQSPSNKVTEKGKDVELRCDPISGHTALYWYRQSLGQGLEFLIYFQGNSAPDKSGLPSDRFSAERTGGSVSTLTIQRTQQEDSAVYLCASSFRSETQYFGPGTRLLVL.

This clonotype was seen a handful of times. This rearrangement joins TRBV12-3 or TRBV12-4 to TRBJ2-2; 10 bases fit TRBD1. J gave up 7 bases and V 6 bases, and 5 bases lay outside the gene matches. The CDR3 extends over 14 amino acids. The CDR3 DNA reads as TGTGCCAGCAGGACAGGGGGCGCGGTCGGGGAGCTGTTTTTT. Translation gives CASRTGGAVGELFF.

This clonotype came up a few times. The chain carries TRBV7-2 and TRBJ2-3; D remains ambiguous. CDR1 and CDR2 from the germline V gene are SGHTA and FQGNSA. Trimming removed 8 bases from V and 1 base from J, with 10 bases in between. There are 13 residues in the CDR3. CDR3 sequence reads: CASGMGRTDTQYF. CDR3 sequence (DNA): TGTGCCAGCGGAATGGGCCGCACAGATACGCAGTATTTT.

Ten or more counts support this clonotype. This chain joins TRBV30 and TRBJ2-2; D uncertain. V lost 0 bases, J lost 6 bases, and 5 bases lay in between. The CDR3 loop spans 12 amino acids. Germline values: CDR1 GTSNPN, CDR2 SVGIG (reference sequence). In DNA, the CDR3 is TGTGCCTGGAGTGTATTCCCCGGGGAGCTGTTTTTT. It specifies CAWSVFPGELFF.

This clonotype was counted a few times. The V and J genes are TRBV9 and TRBJ2-2, with 9 bases fitting TRBD2. The CDR3 runs to 14 residues. J lost 0 bases, V lost 9 bases, and 3 bases had no gene match. Germline CDR1 reads SGDLS; CDR2 reads YYNGEE. CDR3 bases: TGTGCCACTAGACTAGCGGCGAACACCGGGGAGCTGTTTTTT. Its translation is CATRLAANTGELFF.

V and J are TRBV29-1 and TRBJ2-5; TRBD2 might be the D (6 bases). The CDR3 has 13 amino acids. Germline CDR1 reads SQVTM; CDR2 reads ANQGSEA. Trimming removed 5 bases at V and 6 bases at J, with 16 bases between. The CDR3 sequence: CSVIVGSLKTQYF. CDR3 in DNA: TGCAGCGTTATTGTCGGGAGTTTGAAGACCCAGTACTTC. Supplemented by reference TRBV29-1 and TRBJ2-5, the full variable domain reads SAVISQKPSRDICQRGTSLTIQCQVDSQVTMMFWYRQQPGQSLTLIATANQGSEATYESGFVIDKFPISRPNLTFSTLTVSNMSPEDSSIYLCSVIVGSLKTQYFGPGTRLLVL.

This clonotype appeared a few times. The V and J genes are TRBV5-1 and TRBJ2-6; D unresolved. The V gene's germline CDR1 is SGHRS and CDR2 YFSETQ. This CDR3 is 16 amino acids long. The V gene lost 1 base and the J gene lost 4 bases, with 12 bases spanning the gap. CDR3 bases: TGCGCCAGCAGCTTGAGGTGGGCTGGCGGGGCCAACGTCCTGACTTTC. The encoded protein is CASSLRWAGGANVLTF.

This clonotype appeared a few times. The chain joins TRBV4-1 to TRBJ1-3; 7 bases are a match to TRBD1. Trimming cost V 4 bases and J 0 bases; bases outside gene matches: 3. The germline CDR1 and CDR2 sequences are MGHRA and YSYEKL. The length of the CDR3 is 15 residues. The chain's CDR3 is CASSPDRSSGNTIYF. CDR3 nucleotides: TGCGCCAGCAGCCCGGACAGGAGCTCTGGAAACACCATATATTTT.

The chain couples TRBV5-1 to TRBJ2-3, with D perhaps matching TRBD2 (5 bases). Germline assignment: CDR1 SGHRS and CDR2 YFSETQ. CDR3 length: 14 amino acids. The V gene lost 3 bases and the J gene lost 4 bases, with 12 bases spanning the gap. The CDR3: CASSWVGGSDTQYF. CDR3 coding DNA: TGCGCCAGCAGCTGGGTCGGCGGGTCAGATACGCAGTATTTT.

This clonotype was recorded at least ten times. The J gene is TRBJ2-3, the V gene TRBV11-2; no clear D gene. The CDR3 is 11 residues long. The V and J ends lost 1 base and 5 bases respectively, with 1 base between them. Per germline, CDR1 SGHAT and CDR2 FQNNGV. The CDR3 DNA sequence: TGTGCCAGCAGCTTAGGAGATACGCAGTATTTT. Its translation: CASSLGDTQYF.